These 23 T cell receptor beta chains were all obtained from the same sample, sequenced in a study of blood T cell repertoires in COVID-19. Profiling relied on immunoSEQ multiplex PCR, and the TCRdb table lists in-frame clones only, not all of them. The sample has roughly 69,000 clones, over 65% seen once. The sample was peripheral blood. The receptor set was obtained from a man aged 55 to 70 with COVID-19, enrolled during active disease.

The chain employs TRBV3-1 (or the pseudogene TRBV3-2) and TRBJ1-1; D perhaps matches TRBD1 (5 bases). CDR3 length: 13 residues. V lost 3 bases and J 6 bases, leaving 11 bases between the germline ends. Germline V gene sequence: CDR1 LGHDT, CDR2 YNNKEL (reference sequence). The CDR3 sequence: CASSQGPGAEAFF. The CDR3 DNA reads TGTGCCAGCAGCCAGGGGCCAGGAGCTGAAGCTTTCTTT.

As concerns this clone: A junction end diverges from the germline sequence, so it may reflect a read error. CDR3 nucleotide sequence: TGTGCCAGTAGAATAGGGGGGGATTCACCCCTCCACTTT. The encoded protein is CASRIGGDSPLHF. The chain combines TRBV19 with TRBJ1-6; TRBD1 might be the D (6 bases). This CDR3 spans 13 amino acids. CDR1 and CDR2 from the germline V gene are LNHDA and SQIVND (reference sequence).

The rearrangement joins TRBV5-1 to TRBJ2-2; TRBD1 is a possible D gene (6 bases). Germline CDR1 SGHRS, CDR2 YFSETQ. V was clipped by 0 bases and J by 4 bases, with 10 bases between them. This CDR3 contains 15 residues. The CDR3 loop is CASSLATGSTGELFF. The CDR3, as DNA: TGCGCCAGCAGCTTGGCCACAGGGAGCACCGGGGAGCTGTTTTTT. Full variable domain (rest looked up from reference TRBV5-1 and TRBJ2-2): KAGVTQTPRYLIKTRGQQVTLSCSPISGHRSVSWYQQTPGQGLQFLFEYFSETQRNKGNFPGRFSGRQFSNSRSEMNVSTLELGDSALYLCASSLATGSTGELFFGEGSRLTVL.

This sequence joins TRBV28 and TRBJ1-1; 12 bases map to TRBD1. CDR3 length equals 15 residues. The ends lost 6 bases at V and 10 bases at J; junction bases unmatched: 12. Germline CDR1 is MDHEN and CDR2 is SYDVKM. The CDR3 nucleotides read TGTGCCAGCAGCTTGCCGGGACAGGGGGCTAGAGGAGCTTTCTTT. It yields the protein CASSLPGQGARGAFF. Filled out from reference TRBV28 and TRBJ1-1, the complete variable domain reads DVKVTQSSRYLVKRTGEKVFLECVQDMDHENMFWYRQDPGLGLRLIYFSYDVKMKEKGDIPEGYSVSREKKERFSLILESASTNQTSMYLCASSLPGQGARGAFFGQGTRLTVV.

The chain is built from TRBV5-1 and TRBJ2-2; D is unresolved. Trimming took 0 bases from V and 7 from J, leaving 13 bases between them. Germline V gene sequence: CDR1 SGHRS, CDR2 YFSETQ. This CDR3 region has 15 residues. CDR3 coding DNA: TGCGCCAGCAGCTTGGCCGTCATGGGCATCGGGGAGCTGTTTTTT. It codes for CASSLAVMGIGELFF.

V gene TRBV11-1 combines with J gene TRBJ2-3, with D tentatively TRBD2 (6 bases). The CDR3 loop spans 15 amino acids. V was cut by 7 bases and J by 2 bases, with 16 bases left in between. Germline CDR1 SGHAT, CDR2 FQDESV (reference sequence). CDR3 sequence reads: CASTSGSGYTDTQYF. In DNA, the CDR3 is TGTGCCAGCACCTCGGGGAGCGGGTACACAGATACGCAGTATTTT.

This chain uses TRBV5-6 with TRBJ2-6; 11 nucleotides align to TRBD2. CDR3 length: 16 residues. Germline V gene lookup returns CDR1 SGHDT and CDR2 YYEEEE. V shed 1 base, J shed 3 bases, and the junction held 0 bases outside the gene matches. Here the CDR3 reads CASSLLAGGGANVLTF. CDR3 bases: TGTGCCAGCAGCTTGCTAGCGGGGGGTGGGGCCAACGTCCTGACTTTC.

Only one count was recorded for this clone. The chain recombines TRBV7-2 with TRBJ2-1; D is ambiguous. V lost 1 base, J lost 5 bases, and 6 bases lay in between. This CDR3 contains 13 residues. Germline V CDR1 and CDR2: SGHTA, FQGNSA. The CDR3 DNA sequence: TGTGCCAGCAGCTTAGGGTTAGACAATGAGCAGTTCTTC. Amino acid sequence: CASSLGLDNEQFF.

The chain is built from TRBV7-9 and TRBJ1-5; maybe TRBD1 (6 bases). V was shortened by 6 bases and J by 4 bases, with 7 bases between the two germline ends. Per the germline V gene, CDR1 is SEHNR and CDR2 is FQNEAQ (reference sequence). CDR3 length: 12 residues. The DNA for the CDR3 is TGTGCCAGCAGGAGGGGGAATCAGCCCCAGCATTTT. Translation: CASRRGNQPQHF.

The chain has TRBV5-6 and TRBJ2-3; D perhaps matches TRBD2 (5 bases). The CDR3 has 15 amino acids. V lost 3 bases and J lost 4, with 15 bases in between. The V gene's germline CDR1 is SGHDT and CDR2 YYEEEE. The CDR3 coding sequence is TGTGCCAGCAGCTCAGGATGGCTAGCCGCAGATACGCAGTATTTT. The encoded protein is CASSSGWLAADTQYF. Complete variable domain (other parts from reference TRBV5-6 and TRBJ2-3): DAGVTQSPTHLIKTRGQQVTLRCSPKSGHDTVSWYQQALGQGPQFIFQYYEEEERQRGNFPDRFSGHQFPNYSSELNVNALLLGDSALYLCASSSGWLAADTQYFGPGTRLTVL.

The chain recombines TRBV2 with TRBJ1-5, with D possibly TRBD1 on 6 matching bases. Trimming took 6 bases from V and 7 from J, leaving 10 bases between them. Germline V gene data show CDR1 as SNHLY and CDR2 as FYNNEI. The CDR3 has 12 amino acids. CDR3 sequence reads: CASSTGKQPQHF. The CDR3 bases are TGTGCCAGCAGCACAGGGAAACAGCCCCAGCATTTT.

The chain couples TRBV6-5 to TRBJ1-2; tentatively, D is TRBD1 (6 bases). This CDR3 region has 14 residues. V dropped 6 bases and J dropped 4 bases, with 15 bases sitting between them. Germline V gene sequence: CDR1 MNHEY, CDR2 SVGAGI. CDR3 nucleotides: TGTGCCAGCAGCGCCGACATGGACAGCTATGGCTACACCTTC. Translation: CASSADMDSYGYTF.

The CDR3 nucleotides are TGTGCCAGTGCCCGAACGGGGGATCCCACAGATACGCAGTATTTT. Protein sequence: CASARTGDPTDTQYF. The rearrangement uses TRBV19 and TRBJ2-3; TRBD2 is a possible D gene (6 bases). The germline V and J ends were trimmed by 8 bases and 2 bases, with 17 bases remaining between them. CDR3 size: 15 residues. The germline CDR1 and CDR2 sequences are LNHDA and SQIVND (reference sequence).

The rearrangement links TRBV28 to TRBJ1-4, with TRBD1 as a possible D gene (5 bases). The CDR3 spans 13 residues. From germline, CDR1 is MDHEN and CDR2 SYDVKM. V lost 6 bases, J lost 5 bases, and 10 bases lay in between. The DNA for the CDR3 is TGTGCCAGCAGAAGACAGCAAAATGAAAAACTGTTTTTT. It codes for CASRRQQNEKLFF.

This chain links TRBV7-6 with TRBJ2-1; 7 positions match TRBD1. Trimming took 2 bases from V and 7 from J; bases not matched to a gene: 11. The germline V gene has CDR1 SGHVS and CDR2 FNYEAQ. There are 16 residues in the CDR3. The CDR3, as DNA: TGTGCCAGCAGCTTAAGTAGGGGGCGCTCAGCTAATGAGCAGTTCTTC. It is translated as CASSLSRGRSANEQFF.

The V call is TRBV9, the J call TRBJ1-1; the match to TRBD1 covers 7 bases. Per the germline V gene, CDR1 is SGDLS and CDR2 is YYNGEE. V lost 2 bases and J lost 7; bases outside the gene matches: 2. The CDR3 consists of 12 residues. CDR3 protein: CASSVGDSEAFF. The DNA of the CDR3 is TGTGCCAGCAGCGTGGGGGACAGTGAAGCTTTCTTT.

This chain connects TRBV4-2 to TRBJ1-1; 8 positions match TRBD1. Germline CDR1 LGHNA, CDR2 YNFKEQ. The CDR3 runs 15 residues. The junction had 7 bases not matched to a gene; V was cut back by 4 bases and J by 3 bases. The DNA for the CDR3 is TGTGCCAGCAGCCCGCTGACAGGGGCGGACACTGAAGCTTTCTTT. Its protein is CASSPLTGADTEAFF.

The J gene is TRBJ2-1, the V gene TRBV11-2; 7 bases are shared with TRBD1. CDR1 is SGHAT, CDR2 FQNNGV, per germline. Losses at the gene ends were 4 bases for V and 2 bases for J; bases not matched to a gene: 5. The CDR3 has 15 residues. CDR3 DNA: TGTGCCAGCAGCTGGGGACAGTCCACCTACAATGAGCAGTTCTTC. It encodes CASSWGQSTYNEQFF.

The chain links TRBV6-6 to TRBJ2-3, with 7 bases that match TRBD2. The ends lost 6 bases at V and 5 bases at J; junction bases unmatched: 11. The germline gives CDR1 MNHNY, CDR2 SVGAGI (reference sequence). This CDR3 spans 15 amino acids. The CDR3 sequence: CASRTRTGGVDTQYF. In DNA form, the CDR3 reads TGTGCCAGCAGGACACGGACGGGAGGAGTAGATACGCAGTATTTT.

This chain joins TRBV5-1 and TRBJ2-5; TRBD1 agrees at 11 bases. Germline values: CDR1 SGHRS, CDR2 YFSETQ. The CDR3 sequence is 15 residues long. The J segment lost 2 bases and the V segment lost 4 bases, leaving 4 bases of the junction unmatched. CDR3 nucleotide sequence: TGCGCCAGCAGCGTCCGGGACAGGGGGCAAGAGACCCAGTACTTC. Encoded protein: CASSVRDRGQETQYF.

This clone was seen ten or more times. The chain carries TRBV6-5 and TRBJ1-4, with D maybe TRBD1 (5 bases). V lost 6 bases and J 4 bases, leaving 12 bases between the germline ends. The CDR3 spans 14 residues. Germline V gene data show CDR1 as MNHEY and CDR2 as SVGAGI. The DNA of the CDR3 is TGTGCCAGCAGGGGTACAGGAGATAATGAAAAACTGTTTTTT. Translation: CASRGTGDNEKLFF.

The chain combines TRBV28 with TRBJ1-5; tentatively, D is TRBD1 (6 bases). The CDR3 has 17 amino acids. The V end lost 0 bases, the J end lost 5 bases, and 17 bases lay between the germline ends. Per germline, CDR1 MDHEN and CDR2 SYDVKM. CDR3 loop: CASSLWRGIPSDQPQHF. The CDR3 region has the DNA TGTGCCAGCAGTTTATGGAGGGGGATTCCTTCCGATCAGCCCCAGCATTTT. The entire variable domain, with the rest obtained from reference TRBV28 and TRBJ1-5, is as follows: DVKVTQSSRYLVKRTGEKVFLECVQDMDHENMFWYRQDPGLGLRLIYFSYDVKMKEKGDIPEGYSVSREKKERFSLILESASTNQTSMYLCASSLWRGIPSDQPQHFGDGTRLSIL.

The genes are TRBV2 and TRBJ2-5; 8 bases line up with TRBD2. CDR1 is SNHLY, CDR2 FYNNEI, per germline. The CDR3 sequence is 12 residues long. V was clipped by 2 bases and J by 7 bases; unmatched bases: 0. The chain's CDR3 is CASSELAGTQYF. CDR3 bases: TGTGCCAGCAGTGAACTAGCGGGGACCCAGTACTTC.